This T cell receptor beta chain came from a study of human T cells and chemical hapten exposure. Germline assignment: CDR1 DFQATT and CDR2 SNEGSKA (reference sequence). The V end was cut by 5 bases, the J end by 11 bases, with 12 bases between. CDR3 size: 10 residues. This clonotype has a handful of counts. Specified time point: patch test 1, 2 weeks after DPC sensitization. Treatment indicated: therapeutic diphenylcyclopropenone sensitization with weekly scalp DPC. A single record per CDR3 protein comes from TCRdb applying MiXCR to the RACE reads. The sample lists 180,000 or so distinct CDR3 sequences, approximately 20% seen once, with approximately 6.7% in the top ten.

The input for sequencing was whole blood, taken in connection with sensitization to the hapten diphenylcyclopropenone (DPC). This TCR came from a woman between 45 and 65 years old with alopecia areata. Some clones in this sample may be carry-over from other donors' samples. J is TRBJ1-1 and V is TRBV20-1; D is possibly TRBD1 (5 bases). The CDR3 is CSAQGEGAFF. As DNA, the CDR3 is TGCAGTGCTCAGGGAGAGGGGGCTTTCTTT.